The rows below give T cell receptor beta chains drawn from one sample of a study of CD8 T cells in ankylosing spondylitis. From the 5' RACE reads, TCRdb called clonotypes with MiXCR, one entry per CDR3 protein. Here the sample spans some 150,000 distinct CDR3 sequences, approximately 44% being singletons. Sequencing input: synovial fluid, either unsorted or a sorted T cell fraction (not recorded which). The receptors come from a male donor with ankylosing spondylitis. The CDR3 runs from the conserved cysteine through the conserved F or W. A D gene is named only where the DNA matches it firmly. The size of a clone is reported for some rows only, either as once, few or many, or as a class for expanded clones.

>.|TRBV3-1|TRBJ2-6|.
CASSRGSGANVLTF
TGTGCCAGCAGCCGAGGCTCTGGGGCCAACGTCCTGACTTTC
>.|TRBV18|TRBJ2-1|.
CASSPLAGGNEQFF
TGTGCCAGCTCACCACTAGCAGGAGGGAATGAGCAGTTCTTC
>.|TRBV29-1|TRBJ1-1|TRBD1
CSVEIFGTGGTEAFF
TGCAGCGTTGAAATTTTTGGGACAGGGGGCACTGAAGCTTTCTTT
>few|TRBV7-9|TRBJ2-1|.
CASSLASRGNEQFF
TGTGCCAGCAGCTTAGCGTCGAGGGGCAATGAGCAGTTCTTC
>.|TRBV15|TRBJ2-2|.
CATSGMPCLSGNTGELFF
TGTGCCACCAGCGGGATGCCCTGCCTTTCGGGAAACACCGGGGAGCTGTTTTTT
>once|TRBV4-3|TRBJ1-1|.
CASSQDPGGRAEAFF
TGCGCCAGCAGCCAAGATCCCGGAGGGCGGGCTGAAGCTTTCTTT
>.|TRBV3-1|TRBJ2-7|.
CASCGGDEQYF
TGTGCCAGCTGTGGAGGGGACGAGCAGTACTTC
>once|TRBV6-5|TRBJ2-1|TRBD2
CASSYSLASGSGNEQFF
TGTGCCAGCAGTTACTCTTTGGCTAGCGGGAGCGGTAATGAGCAGTTCTTC
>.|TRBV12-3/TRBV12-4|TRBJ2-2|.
CASKEIEQSNTGELFF
TGTGCCAGCAAAGAGATCGAACAGTCGAACACCGGGGAGCTGTTTTTT
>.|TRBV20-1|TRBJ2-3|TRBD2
CSAPGLAGDTDTQYF
TGCAGTGCCCCGGGACTAGCGGGAGACACAGATACGCAGTATTTT
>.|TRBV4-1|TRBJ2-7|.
CASSQYGQDFYEQYF
TGCGCCAGCAGCCAATACGGGCAGGATTTTTACGAGCAGTACTTC
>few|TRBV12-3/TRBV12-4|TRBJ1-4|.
CASSLGWAVNEKLFF
TGTGCCAGCAGCCTAGGGTGGGCGGTCAATGAAAAACTGTTTTTT
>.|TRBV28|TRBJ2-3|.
CASSFGTVVNTQYF
TGTGCCAGCAGTTTCGGGACGGTCGTGAATACGCAGTATTTT
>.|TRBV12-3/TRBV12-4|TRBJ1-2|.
CASRLGAGYTF
TGTGCCAGCCGCTTAGGGGCTGGCTACACCTTC
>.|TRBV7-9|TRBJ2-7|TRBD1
CASSLAGTGPKDYEQYF
TGTGCCAGCAGCTTAGCTGGGACAGGGCCTAAAGACTACGAGCAGTACTTC
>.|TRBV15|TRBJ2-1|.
CATSIGRSSYNEQFF
TGTGCCACCAGCATAGGACGGAGCTCCTACAATGAGCAGTTCTTC
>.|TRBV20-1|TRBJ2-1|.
CSARGSHAGSRGYEQFF
TGCAGTGCTAGAGGTTCCCACGCGGGGAGTCGAGGATATGAGCAGTTCTTC
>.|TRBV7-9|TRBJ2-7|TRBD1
CASSLTGGRPYEQYF
TGTGCCAGCAGCTTGACAGGGGGACGGCCCTACGAGCAGTACTTC
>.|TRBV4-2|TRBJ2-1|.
CASSHDWGDYNEQFF
TGTGCCAGCAGTCACGATTGGGGCGATTACAATGAGCAGTTCTTC
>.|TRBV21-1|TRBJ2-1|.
CASSNPGTSGRRGNEQFF
TGTGCCAGCAGCAACCCCGGGACTAGCGGGAGAAGGGGTAATGAGCAGTTCTTC
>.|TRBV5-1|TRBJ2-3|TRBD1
CASSQPETGASTDTQYF
TGCGCCAGCAGCCAACCCGAGACAGGGGCGAGCACAGATACGCAGTATTTT
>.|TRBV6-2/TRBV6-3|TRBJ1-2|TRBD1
CASRWTGGYGYGYTF
TGTGCCAGCAGATGGACAGGGGGGTACGGCTATGGCTACACCTTC
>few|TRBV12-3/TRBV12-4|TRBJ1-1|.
CASRLSTARENTEAFF
TGTGCCAGCAGGTTGAGTACGGCCAGGGAGAACACTGAAGCTTTCTTT
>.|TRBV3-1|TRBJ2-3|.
CASSDRLVPFDTQYF
TGTGCCAGCAGCGACCGACTAGTGCCATTTGATACGCAGTATTTT
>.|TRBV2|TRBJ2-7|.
CASSEGGTLSEQYF
TGTGCCAGCAGTGAAGGCGGGACTCTCTCCGAGCAGTACTTC
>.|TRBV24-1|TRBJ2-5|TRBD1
CATSSAQGEETQYF
TGTGCCACCTCATCCGCTCAGGGGGAAGAGACCCAGTACTTC
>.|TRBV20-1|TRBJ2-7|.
CSLPGVHSYEQYF
TGCAGCCTCCCAGGGGTACACTCCTACGAGCAGTACTTC
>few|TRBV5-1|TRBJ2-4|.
CASSLDRTDSKNIQYF
TGCGCCAGCAGCTTGGACAGAACAGATTCCAAAAACATTCAGTACTTC
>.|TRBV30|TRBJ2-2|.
CAWSTTGTGELFF
TGTGCCTGGAGTACCACGGGGACCGGGGAGCTGTTTTTT